The 23 T cell receptor beta chains presented below share a single source sample, sequenced in a study of cytomegalovirus exposure and HLA in healthy donors. PCR was performed using 60 Vbeta and 13 Jbeta primers. The assay was immunoSEQ multiplex PCR, and TCRdb's table has in-frame clones only and misses some. The sample shows around 190,000 clones, 79% of them seen only once. The sequenced material came from PBMCs. The receptor source for this set is a woman in her thirties or forties in good health and CMV-seronegative.

The table lists this clone with a few counts. The chain employs TRBV6-1 and TRBJ2-1; 9 bases are a match to TRBD1. The CDR3 is 13 amino acids. CDR1 and CDR2 (germline): MNHNS, SASEGT. Trimming cost V 9 bases and J 7 bases; bases outside gene matches: 7. The CDR3: CASPGQGVNEQFF. Here the CDR3 DNA reads TGTGCCAGTCCGGGACAGGGAGTGAATGAGCAGTTCTTC.

V gene TRBV6-5 combines with J gene TRBJ2-3; 7 bases map to TRBD2. The CDR3 consists of 15 residues. The trim removed 3 bases at V and 2 bases at J, leaving 5 bases unmatched. Germline V gene sequence: CDR1 MNHEY, CDR2 SVGAGI. The CDR3 DNA reads TGTGCCAGCAGTTATTCGAGCGGGATCACAGATACGCAGTATTTT. Amino acid sequence: CASSYSSGITDTQYF.

V usage is TRBV29-1 and J usage is TRBJ1-4; D may be TRBD1 (5 bases). Germline values: CDR1 SQVTM, CDR2 ANQGSEA. This CDR3 is built from 14 residues. Trimming took off 3 bases at V and 0 bases at J, with 8 bases between the two ends. This chain's CDR3 is CSVEIGATNEKLFF. The CDR3 bases are TGCAGCGTTGAGATAGGGGCAACTAATGAAAAACTGTTTTTT.

The chain employs TRBV28 and TRBJ1-1; D is ambiguous. Trimming cost V 5 bases and J 6 bases, with 13 bases left between them. The CDR3 consists of 13 residues. CDR1 and CDR2 (germline): MDHEN, SYDVKM. DNA for the CDR3: TGTGCCAGCAGTGCGCGGGTTCCTCCTGAAGCTTTCTTT. It codes for CASSARVPPEAFF. The full variable domain, rest sourced from reference TRBV28 and TRBJ1-1, is DVKVTQSSRYLVKRTGEKVFLECVQDMDHENMFWYRQDPGLGLRLIYFSYDVKMKEKGDIPEGYSVSREKKERFSLILESASTNQTSMYLCASSARVPPEAFFGQGTRLTVV.

V and J are TRBV7-2 and TRBJ2-2; 12 bases line up with TRBD2. Germline lookup yields CDR1 SGHTA and CDR2 FQGNSA. Germline trimming cut 0 bases from V and 6 bases from J; bases unmatched to any gene: 8. The CDR3 is 18 amino acids. The CDR3 is CASSLAGLAGGRAGELFF. For the CDR3, the DNA is TGTGCCAGCAGCTTAGCGGGGCTAGCGGGAGGGAGGGCCGGGGAGCTGTTTTTT.

This clone was observed a handful of times. The gene calls are TRBV5-6 and TRBJ1-6; D unresolved. The CDR3 has 14 residues. Trimming shortened V by 2 bases and J by 7 bases, and 10 bases separated the two germline ends. In germline, CDR1 is SGHDT, CDR2 YYEEEE. The CDR3 protein is CASSFSRTNSPLHF. CDR3 sequence (DNA): TGTGCCAGCAGCTTCAGTCGAACCAATTCACCCCTCCACTTT.

This clone occurred a few times. CDR3 sequence: CASSPQQGWITEAFF. The CDR3 nucleotides read TGTGCCAGCTCACCCCAACAGGGCTGGATTACTGAAGCTTTCTTT. The V call is TRBV18, the J call TRBJ1-1; a possible D gene is TRBD1 (6 bases). Germline V gives CDR1 KGHSH, CDR2 LQKENI. The V end lost 3 bases, the J end lost 5 bases, and 16 bases lay between the germline ends. The CDR3 spans 15 residues.

The rearrangement uses TRBV12-5 and TRBJ2-1; TRBD1 matches 8 bases. The CDR3 has 16 amino acids. V was clipped by 1 base and J by 0 bases; unmatched bases: 2. Looked up from germline, CDR1 is LGHNT and CDR2 is FRNRAP. The CDR3 region has the DNA TGTGCTAGTGGTTTGGGACAGGGGCGCTCCTACAATGAGCAGTTCTTC. Residues: CASGLGQGRSYNEQFF.

V usage is TRBV4-1 and J usage is TRBJ1-3; the match to TRBD1 covers 9 bases. V was pared by 4 bases and J by 2 bases, with 9 bases of the junction left unmatched. Per germline, CDR1 MGHRA and CDR2 YSYEKL. The CDR3 has 17 residues. CDR3 region: CASSREQGARTGNTIYF. In DNA form, the CDR3 reads TGCGCCAGCAGCCGAGAACAGGGGGCGAGAACTGGAAACACCATATATTTT.

The CDR3 coding sequence is TGCGCCAGCAGCTTTCGACAGGGTCTAGGAAACACTGAAGCTTTCTTT. It translates to CASSFRQGLGNTEAFF. The chain joins TRBV5-1 to TRBJ1-1, with 7 nucleotides matching TRBD1. This CDR3 is built from 16 residues. Germline assignment: CDR1 SGHRS and CDR2 YFSETQ. V trimming: 2 bases; J trimming: 2 bases; junction bases outside the gene matches: 9.

This clone was observed a few times. V usage is TRBV5-1 and J usage is TRBJ2-3; perhaps TRBD1 as D (5 bases). V lost 1 base and J 4 bases, leaving 19 bases between the germline ends. CDR3 length: 17 residues. The germline CDR1 and CDR2 sequences are SGHRS and YFSETQ. The CDR3, as DNA: TGCGCCAGCAGCTTGCGGGCCCTCAGGGATGGTGCAGATACGCAGTATTTT. Translated: CASSLRALRDGADTQYF.

The chain uses TRBV5-4 and TRBJ1-2; 9 bases are a match to TRBD1. This CDR3 spans 15 amino acids. Germline V gives CDR1 SGHNT, CDR2 YYREEE (reference sequence). With V trimmed by 3 bases and J by 2 bases, 5 bases remained unmatched. The CDR3 loop reads CASSSRDRANYGYTF. The CDR3 coding sequence is TGTGCCAGCAGCTCCCGGGACAGGGCGAACTATGGCTACACCTTC.

This clone has a handful of counts. The sample carries other DNA sequences with the same CDR3. This chain connects TRBV7-8 to TRBJ2-1, with 7 bases identical to TRBD2. The germline gives CDR1 SGHVS, CDR2 FQNEAQ. This CDR3 comprises 15 residues. J was trimmed by 3 bases and V by 3 bases; bases with no gene match: 5. CDR3 nucleotides: TGTGCCAGCAGCTTGGGGGGGGGACTCTACAATGAGCAGTTCTTC. It encodes CASSLGGGLYNEQFF.

The rearrangement joins TRBV27 to TRBJ2-3, with TRBD1 identical over 9 bases. The CDR3 totals 17 residues. CDR1 and CDR2 from the germline V gene are MNHEY and SMNVEV (reference sequence). The trim removed 1 base at V and 7 bases at J, leaving 12 bases unmatched. The CDR3: CASSLLLLGQGGNTQYF. The CDR3 nucleotides read TGTGCCAGCAGTTTATTGTTGCTGGGACAGGGCGGCAATACGCAGTATTTT.

The chain is built from TRBV6-1 and TRBJ2-1; D perhaps matches TRBD1 (5 bases). This CDR3 is built from 13 residues. V was cut by 5 bases and J by 2 bases, with 7 bases left in between. From germline, CDR1 is MNHNS and CDR2 SASEGT. CDR3 DNA: TGTGCCAGCAGTCAGGGTCCCTACAATGAGCAGTTCTTC. This encodes CASSQGPYNEQFF.

The sample holds a few counts of this clone. The genes are TRBV28 and TRBJ2-1; possibly TRBD2 for D (5 bases). The V gene lost 7 bases and the J gene lost 7 bases, with 23 bases spanning the gap. The CDR3 runs to 16 residues. From germline, CDR1 is MDHEN and CDR2 SYDVKM. CDR3 protein: CASTSLGGDGVNEQFF. The CDR3 bases are TGTGCCAGCACCTCGTTAGGAGGTGATGGGGTGAATGAGCAGTTCTTC.

The chain employs TRBV10-1 and TRBJ1-6; D is ambiguous. There are 13 residues in the CDR3. The V gene's germline CDR1 is WNHNN and CDR2 SYGVQD (reference sequence). V lost 2 bases and J 6 bases, leaving 5 bases between the germline ends. The CDR3: CASSEKLNSPLHF. DNA of the CDR3: TGCGCCAGCAGTGAGAAGCTTAATTCACCCCTCCACTTT.

Note on this clone: The sample has other DNA sequences that encode this CDR3 too. The genes are TRBV7-2 and TRBJ1-1; D gene unclear. The V and J ends lost 1 base and 2 bases respectively, with 8 bases between them. CDR3 size: 14 residues. Germline V gene sequence: CDR1 SGHTA, CDR2 FQGNSA. The CDR3 DNA sequence: TGTGCCAGCAGCTTAGACAGAGTAAACACTGAAGCTTTCTTT. This codes for CASSLDRVNTEAFF.

The rearrangement links TRBV10-3 to TRBJ2-7; TRBD1 matches 9 bases. V trimming: 4 bases; J trimming: 4 bases; junction bases outside the gene matches: 5. Germline V gene sequence: CDR1 ENHRY, CDR2 SYGVKD. This CDR3 has 14 amino acids. CDR3 in amino acids: CAISGGQGTYEQYF. Written as DNA, the CDR3 is TGTGCCATCAGTGGGGGACAGGGAACGTACGAGCAGTACTTC.

This clone showed up just a few times. The chain combines TRBV6-5 with TRBJ2-3, with TRBD2 as a possible D gene (6 bases). Between the trimmed V and J ends, which lost 2 bases and 7 bases, there was a span of 13 bases. There are 14 residues in the CDR3. Germline assignment: CDR1 MNHEY and CDR2 SVGAGI. CDR3 DNA: TGTGCCAGCAGTTACCAGGGACTCTTAAATACGCAGTATTTT. Protein: CASSYQGLLNTQYF.

The chain recombines TRBV6-1 with TRBJ1-6, with no clear D. V lost 6 bases and J 7 bases, leaving 10 bases between the germline ends. From germline, CDR1 is MNHNS and CDR2 SASEGT. The CDR3 runs to 13 residues. CDR3 nucleotides: TGTGCCAGCAGCCCTCCCGGGAATTCACCCCTCCACTTT. Amino acid sequence: CASSPPGNSPLHF.

A few counts support this clone. The rearrangement uses TRBV10-3 and TRBJ1-5; TRBD1 aligns across 8 bases. J lost 2 bases, V lost 6 bases, and 6 bases had no gene match. The V gene's germline CDR1 is ENHRY and CDR2 SYGVKD. The length of the CDR3 is 15 residues. The CDR3 DNA reads as TGTGCCATCAGGCAGGGGGCGGGGGGCAATCAGCCCCAGCATTTT. This translates into CAIRQGAGGNQPQHF.

The V call is TRBV28, the J call TRBJ2-2; 9 bases line up with TRBD1. Germline loops: CDR1 MDHEN, CDR2 SYDVKM. The CDR3 runs to 16 residues. V lost 6 bases and J lost 5; bases outside the gene matches: 10. The CDR3 region has the DNA TGTGCCAGCAGCCCCCGGACAGGGGAAAAAACCGGGGAGCTGTTTTTT. Protein product: CASSPRTGEKTGELFF.